The entry below gives a single T cell receptor (beta chain) sequence along with its context. The data were taken from a study of blood T cell repertoires in COVID-19. The wider study: From the United States, Italy and Spain came samples of acute and convalescent COVID-19.

Authors' methods: Amplified reference gene primers provided the basis for estimating nucleated cell counts. The repertoire was sequenced with immunoSEQ multiplex PCR; TCRdb's copy has only in-frame clones and lacks some. The DNA was the basis for D and trimming; V, J and clone size are from that table. The table includes about 190,000 clones, approximately 90% detected once. CDR1 MNHEY and CDR2 SVGAGI come from the germline V gene. This CDR3 is 11 amino acids long. V dropped 5 bases and J dropped 2 bases, with 3 bases sitting between them. Sequencing was done on a sample of peripheral blood. The origin of this receptor is a man aged 30 to 39 with acute or convalescent COVID-19. The genes are TRBV6-5 and TRBJ1-1; no clear D. The CDR3 here is CASSTNTEAFF. CDR3 DNA sequence: TGTGCCAGCAGTACTAACACTGAAGCTTTCTTT.